This is a list of T cell receptor beta chains from one sample in a study of OX40 agonist ivuxolimab in advanced cancers. TCRdb keeps only in-frame clones here, not all; method: immunoSEQ multiplex PCR. This sample has under 55,000 clones, with approximately 88% found just once. The sequencing used CD4+ or CD8+ T cells sorted from blood, collected in a trial of the OX40 agonist ivuxolimab. These receptors were taken from an adult with an advanced solid tumor such as melanoma, head and neck, liver or kidney cancer. The CDR3 runs from the conserved cysteine through the conserved F or W. D genes are given only for firm matches. The size field is filled for only some rows; it gives once, few, many or a size class.

j_call v_call d_call clone_size cdr3_nt cdr3_aa
TRBJ2-7 TRBV6-1 TRBD2 NA TGTGCCAGCAGTTTAAGCGGGGTTAGCTCCTACGAGCAGTACTTC CASSLSGVSSYEQYF
TRBJ2-5 TRBV5-1 NA NA TGCGCCAGCAGCTTGGACCCGGGACTCCAAGAGACCCAGTACTTC CASSLDPGLQETQYF
TRBJ2-3 TRBV18 NA NA TGTGCCAGCTCACCACGTGGGGGGGCCCAAGGTACGCAGTATTTT CASSPRGGAQGTQYF
TRBJ2-5 TRBV13 NA NA TGTGCCAGCAGTTTGGGGGGACAGACTCAAGAGACCCAGTACTTC CASSLGGQTQETQYF
TRBJ2-7 TRBV7-8 TRBD1 NA TGTGCCAGCAGCTTAGGTCGGAGGGGACAGGAGTACGAGCAGTACTTC CASSLGRRGQEYEQYF
TRBJ1-5 TRBV19 NA NA TGTGCCAGTAGTATAGAGCCGGGGACCAATCAGCCCCAGCATTTT CASSIEPGTNQPQHF
TRBJ2-2 TRBV18 NA NA TGTGCCAGCTCACCACGGGGACTCGCCCTAGACACCGGGGAGCTGTTTTTT CASSPRGLALDTGELFF
TRBJ1-4 TRBV5-6 NA NA TGTGCCAGCAGCCCATTCCCCCCTAATGAAAAACTGTTTTTT CASSPFPPNEKLFF
TRBJ2-2 TRBV7-7 TRBD2 NA TGTGCCAGCAGCTCCCGGATCGGGGGGACGAAGACCGGGGAGCTGTTTTTT CASSSRIGGTKTGELFF
TRBJ2-1 TRBV28 TRBD2 NA TGTGCCAGCAGCCGCGGGAGACCCTCCTACAATGAGCAGTTCTTC CASSRGRPSYNEQFF
TRBJ1-5 TRBV15 NA NA TGTGCCACCAGCAGAGGGGCAGGAATAGGGGGTTCGGGCAATCAGCCCCAGCATTTT CATSRGAGIGGSGNQPQHF
TRBJ2-3 TRBV6-5 NA NA TGTGCCAGCAGCATCATGGGTGGCACAGATACGCAGTATTTT CASSIMGGTDTQYF
TRBJ1-2 TRBV6-6 NA NA TGTGCCAGCAGTTCGGCCCCAGGGAGGAACTATGGCTACACCTTC CASSSAPGRNYGYTF
TRBJ1-6 TRBV11-2 NA NA TGTGCCAGCAGCTCGACCTATAATTCACCCCTCCACTTT CASSSTYNSPLHF
TRBJ1-2 TRBV5-1 NA once TGCGCCAGCAGCTTGGGTGGTAGCGGACAATATGGCTACACCTTC CASSLGGSGQYGYTF
TRBJ1-1 TRBV6-5 NA once TGTGCCAGCCCGGTAGGCACTGAAGCTTTCTTT CASPVGTEAFF
TRBJ2-2 TRBV18 TRBD1 once TGTGCCAGCTCACCAGGACAGGGTTCGGGCACCGGGGAGCTGTTTTTT CASSPGQGSGTGELFF
TRBJ2-1 TRBV2 TRBD1 once TGTGCCGGAAATACAGGGGAAGATGAGCAGTTCTTC CAGNTGEDEQFF
TRBJ2-5 TRBV2 TRBD2 NA TGTGCCAGCGGAGCGGGGGGTCCCGAGGAGACCCAGTACTTC CASGAGGPEETQYF
TRBJ1-2 TRBV5-1 TRBD1 NA TGCGCCAGCAGCTGGGATCCGACAGGGGAAGGTGGCTACACCTTC CASSWDPTGEGGYTF
TRBJ2-2 TRBV6-5 NA NA TGTGCCAGCAGTTACTATAAAGCCGGGGAGCTGTTTTTT CASSYYKAGELFF
TRBJ1-6 TRBV19 TRBD1 NA TGTGCCAGTAGTGTTACAGGGGGCAATTCACCCCTCCACTTT CASSVTGGNSPLHF
TRBJ2-7 TRBV30 NA once TGTGCCTGGCGCCCCGGGACCAGGGGCGAGCAGTACTTC CAWRPGTRGEQYF
TRBJ2-5 TRBV18 TRBD1 NA TGTGCCAGCTCACTGGGACAGGCGAAACAAGAGACCCAGTACTTC CASSLGQAKQETQYF
TRBJ2-5 TRBV5-8 TRBD2 NA TGTGCCAGCAGCCCCCCGGGAGGGAGGCGCGGGGAGACCCAGTACTTC CASSPPGGRRGETQYF